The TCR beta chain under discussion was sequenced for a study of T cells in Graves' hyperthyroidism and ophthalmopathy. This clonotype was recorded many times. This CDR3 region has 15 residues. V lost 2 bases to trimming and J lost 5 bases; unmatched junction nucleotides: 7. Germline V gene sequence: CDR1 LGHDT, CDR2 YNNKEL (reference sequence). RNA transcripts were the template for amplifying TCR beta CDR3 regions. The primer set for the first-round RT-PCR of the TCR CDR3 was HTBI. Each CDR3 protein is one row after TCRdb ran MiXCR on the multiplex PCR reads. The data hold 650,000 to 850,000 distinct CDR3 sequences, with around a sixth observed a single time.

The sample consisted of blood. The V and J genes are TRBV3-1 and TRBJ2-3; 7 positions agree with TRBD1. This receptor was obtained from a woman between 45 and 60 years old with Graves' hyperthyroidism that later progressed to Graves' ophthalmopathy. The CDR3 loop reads CASSQRQGFQDTQYF. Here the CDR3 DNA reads TGTGCCAGCAGCCAAAGACAGGGTTTTCAAGATACGCAGTATTTT.